The 26 T cell receptor beta chains below come from one sample, sequenced in a study of cytomegalovirus exposure and HLA in healthy donors. The PCR ran on 60 Vbeta and 13 Jbeta primers. Some clones are missing from TCRdb's copy, which holds only in-frame ones; the method was immunoSEQ multiplex PCR. Of 90,000 to 120,000 clones listed, around 74% are singletons. Sequencing was done on a sample of PBMCs. The origin of the receptors is a woman between 35 and 50 years old in good health and CMV-seropositive.

V and J are TRBV5-1 and TRBJ2-3, with 10 bases matching TRBD2. Germline V gene data show CDR1 as SGHRS and CDR2 as YFSETQ. This CDR3 has 17 residues. The trim removed 4 bases at V and 3 bases at J, leaving 11 bases unmatched. The CDR3 sequence is CASSRFGSGGGTDTQYF. The CDR3 DNA reads TGCGCCAGCAGCCGGTTTGGGAGCGGGGGGGGAACAGATACGCAGTATTTT.

The table lists this clone with a few counts. The V call is TRBV19, the J call TRBJ2-2; 10 bases are shared with TRBD1. CDR3 length: 16 residues. J gave up 6 bases and V 3 bases, and 7 bases lay outside the gene matches. Germline-derived CDR1 and CDR2 are LNHDA and SQIVND (reference sequence). The CDR3 nucleotides read TGTGCCAGTAGTATGAAAGGACAGGGGGGCGCCGGGGAGCTGTTTTTT. Residues: CASSMKGQGGAGELFF.

This clone was counted only a few times. The chain recombines TRBV5-5 with TRBJ2-7, with 8 bases identical to TRBD1. The germline gives CDR1 SGHKS, CDR2 YYEKEE (reference sequence). The trim removed 2 bases at V and 6 bases at J, leaving 10 bases unmatched. This CDR3 has 15 amino acids. This CDR3 reads CASSLQGGRTLEQYF. The CDR3 region has the DNA TGTGCCAGCAGCTTACAGGGGGGACGGACCCTCGAGCAGTACTTC.

This clone showed up just a few times. The V call is TRBV5-1, the J call TRBJ2-3; 11 bases fit TRBD2. The CDR3 contains 16 residues. Germline V gives CDR1 SGHRS, CDR2 YFSETQ. The ends lost 0 bases at V and 4 bases at J; junction bases unmatched: 4. CDR3 nucleotide sequence: TGCGCCAGCAGCTTGGAAGGGACTAGCGGAGCAGATACGCAGTATTTT. Encoded protein: CASSLEGTSGADTQYF.

Turning to this clone: Other DNA variants within this sample encode the same CDR3. This chain joins TRBV4-1 and TRBJ2-3, with 9 bases fitting TRBD2. Per the germline V gene, CDR1 is MGHRA and CDR2 is YSYEKL. The CDR3 sequence is 16 residues long. The V and J ends lost 4 bases and 0 bases, in that order; junction bases with no gene match: 5. CDR3 loop: CASSRGRGGSTDTQYF. In nucleotides, the CDR3 is TGCGCCAGCAGCCGCGGGAGGGGGGGAAGCACAGATACGCAGTATTTT.

This chain links TRBV10-3 with TRBJ2-3; a weak D match, TRBD1 (6 bases). Looked up from germline, CDR1 is ENHRY and CDR2 is SYGVKD. The CDR3 has 14 amino acids. Trimming removed 10 bases from V and 0 bases from J, with 14 bases in between. CDR3 residues: CATKGHVSTDTQYF. The CDR3 nucleotides read TGTGCCACCAAGGGACACGTTAGCACAGATACGCAGTATTTT.

The chain joins TRBV4-1 to TRBJ2-6; D is perhaps TRBD1 (6 bases). Trimming took off 3 bases at V and 0 bases at J, with 15 bases between the two ends. Germline V gene sequence: CDR1 MGHRA, CDR2 YSYEKL. The CDR3 has 18 residues. CDR3 coding DNA: TGCGCCAGCAGCCACTCCAGGGGCGCTAGCTCTGGGGCCAACGTCCTGACTTTC. Encoded protein: CASSHSRGASSGANVLTF.

The chain uses TRBV27 and TRBJ1-4; 7 positions agree with TRBD1. The CDR3 is made up of 15 amino acids. The germline gives CDR1 MNHEY, CDR2 SMNVEV (reference sequence). Trimming at V came to 5 bases and at J to 7 bases, leaving 10 bases not matched to a gene. The CDR3 nucleotides read TGTGCCAGCAGTCCCAGGGGGGTTTTACGTGAAAAACTGTTTTTT. This encodes CASSPRGVLREKLFF.

The V gene is TRBV11-2, the J gene TRBJ2-1; 7 bases align to TRBD2. Germline V gene sequence: CDR1 SGHAT, CDR2 FQNNGV. The CDR3 consists of 15 residues. V dropped 5 bases and J dropped 2; count of bases not matched to a gene: 6. CDR3 region: CASSPNRGAYNEQFF. The CDR3 nucleotides read TGTGCCAGCAGCCCTAACCGGGGGGCCTACAATGAGCAGTTCTTC.

V is TRBV5-6 and J is TRBJ1-6, with 7 positions matching TRBD1. Germline V lookup: CDR1 SGHDT, CDR2 YYEEEE. This CDR3 spans 18 amino acids. J was trimmed by 8 bases and V by 5 bases; bases with no gene match: 19. The CDR3 bases are TGTGCCAGCAGTTGGGGACGGCTGGACAGGATTCGTCATTCACCCCTCCACTTT. Translated, it gives CASSWGRLDRIRHSPLHF.

The CDR3 spells CASSESGTGISPLHF. CDR3 bases: TGTGCCAGCAGTGAGTCCGGGACAGGGATTTCACCCCTCCACTTT. The V call is TRBV6-1, the J call TRBJ1-6, with TRBD1 matching 9 bases. Per germline, CDR1 MNHNS and CDR2 SASEGT. V gave up 3 bases and J gave up 9 bases; unmatched junction bases: 6. CDR3 length: 15 amino acids.

The chain couples TRBV7-3 to TRBJ2-1; D is uncertain. The CDR3 totals 14 residues. V lost 5 bases to trimming and J lost 8 bases, with 16 bases between them. Looked up from germline, CDR1 is SGHTA and CDR2 is FQGTGA. In nucleotides, the CDR3 is TGTGCCAGCAGCCTCCCCGGGTCCACCGATGAGCAGTTCTTC. This codes for CASSLPGSTDEQFF.

Concerning this clone itself: At the DNA level, this CDR3 is encoded by other sequences in the same sample as well. The rearrangement uses TRBV20-1 and TRBJ1-1; D gene uncertain. The ends were cut back, 5 bases at V and 4 bases at J, with 8 bases in the middle. The germline CDR1 and CDR2 sequences are DFQATT and SNEGSKA (reference sequence). This CDR3 is built from 11 residues. CDR3 residues: CSASRSTEAFF. The CDR3, as DNA: TGCAGTGCTTCCCGGAGCACTGAAGCTTTCTTT.

The rearrangement uses TRBV19 and TRBJ2-2, with 8 positions matching TRBD2. The CDR3 has 16 amino acids. V dropped 6 bases and J dropped 1; count of bases not matched to a gene: 7. The germline gives CDR1 LNHDA, CDR2 SQIVND (reference sequence). CDR3 sequence: CASRGRGAVNTGELFF. The CDR3, as DNA: TGTGCCAGTAGGGGGCGGGGGGCCGTGAACACCGGGGAGCTGTTTTTT. The full variable domain, in which reference TRBV19 and TRBJ2-2 provide the parts outside the CDR3, is DGGITQSPKYLFRKEGQNVTLSCEQNLNHDAMYWYRQDPGQGLRLIYYSQIVNDFQKGDIAEGYSVSREKKESFPLTVTSAQKNPTAFYLCASRGRGAVNTGELFFGEGSRLTVL.

This clone was seen a handful of times. V gene TRBV5-4 combines with J gene TRBJ2-5; 7 bases match TRBD1. V trimming: 3 bases; J trimming: 3 bases; junction bases outside the gene matches: 5. CDR1 SGHNT and CDR2 YYREEE come from the germline V gene (reference sequence). This CDR3 is built from 14 residues. CDR3 sequence reads: CASSYTGQEETQYF. The DNA of the CDR3 is TGTGCCAGCAGCTACACTGGACAGGAAGAGACCCAGTACTTC.

The J gene is TRBJ2-1, the V gene TRBV7-9, with TRBD1 identical over 9 bases. The germline V gene has CDR1 SEHNR and CDR2 FQNEAQ (reference sequence). Trimming at V came to 5 bases and at J to 0 bases, leaving 2 bases not matched to a gene. This CDR3 contains 15 residues. CDR3 nucleotide sequence: TGTGCCAGCAGCATGACAGGGGGCTCCTACAATGAGCAGTTCTTC. Translating gives CASSMTGGSYNEQFF.

The chain links TRBV7-3 to TRBJ1-3; possibly TRBD1 for D (6 bases). V was clipped by 5 bases and J by 2 bases, with 13 bases between them. CDR1 is SGHTA and CDR2 is FQGTGA in the germline V gene. The CDR3 sequence is 15 residues long. The CDR3 DNA reads TGTGCCAGCAGCGAAACCGGGGGGCCTGGAAACACCATATATTTT. Translation gives CASSETGGPGNTIYF.

J is TRBJ2-7 and V is TRBV7-2; D call uncertain. This CDR3 has 13 residues. Looked up from germline, CDR1 is SGHTA and CDR2 is FQGNSA. The germline V and J ends were trimmed by 3 bases and 3 bases, with 9 bases remaining between them. The CDR3 is CASSFFTNYEQYF. The CDR3 nucleotides are TGTGCCAGCAGCTTTTTCACTAACTACGAGCAGTACTTC.

V is TRBV6-5 and J is TRBJ2-7; TRBD1 is a possible D gene (5 bases). The CDR3 is 14 amino acids. Germline CDR1 is MNHEY and CDR2 is SVGAGI. The V gene lost 2 bases and the J gene lost 4 bases, with 12 bases spanning the gap. This chain's CDR3 is CASSYKGLGYEQYF. CDR3 bases: TGTGCCAGCAGTTACAAGGGGTTGGGGTACGAGCAGTACTTC.

The rearrangement uses TRBV19 and TRBJ1-1, with TRBD1 as a possible D gene (6 bases). This CDR3 region has 16 residues. Germline CDR1 and CDR2: LNHDA and SQIVND (reference sequence). Trimming stripped 3 bases from V and 0 bases from J, with 14 bases between. The CDR3 DNA reads as TGTGCCAGTAGTATGGGGGGGCGGATATTGAACACTGAAGCTTTCTTT. Translated, it gives CASSMGGRILNTEAFF. Full variable domain (rest looked up from reference TRBV19 and TRBJ1-1): DGGITQSPKYLFRKEGQNVTLSCEQNLNHDAMYWYRQDPGQGLRLIYYSQIVNDFQKGDIAEGYSVSREKKESFPLTVTSAQKNPTAFYLCASSMGGRILNTEAFFGQGTRLTVV.

This sequence joins TRBV11-3 and TRBJ2-3; 14 nucleotides align to TRBD2. Looked up from germline, CDR1 is SGHNT and CDR2 is YENEEA. V was clipped by 4 bases and J by 0 bases; unmatched bases: 3. The CDR3 extends over 17 amino acids. In DNA, the CDR3 is TGTGCCAGCAGCTCAGGACTAGCGGGGGGTAGCACAGATACGCAGTATTTT. This gives the protein CASSSGLAGGSTDTQYF. Combining the CDR3 with reference TRBV11-3 and TRBJ2-3 gives the whole variable domain EAGVVQSPRYKIIEKKQPVAFWCNPISGHNTLYWYLQNLGQGPELLIRYENEEAVDDSQLPKDRFSAERLKGVDSTLKIQPAELGDSAVYLCASSSGLAGGSTDTQYFGPGTRLTVL.

This chain connects TRBV5-4 to TRBJ2-7; D is ambiguous. Germline CDR1 and CDR2: SGHNT and YYREEE (reference sequence). The germline V and J ends were trimmed by 0 bases and 1 base, with 8 bases remaining between them. The CDR3 runs 14 residues. CDR3 loop: CASSLDLSSYEQYF. CDR3 sequence (DNA): TGTGCCAGCAGCTTGGATCTCAGTTCCTACGAGCAGTACTTC. The whole variable domain, filled in from reference TRBV5-4 and TRBJ2-7, reads ETGVTQSPTHLIKTRGQQVTLRCSSQSGHNTVSWYQQALGQGPQFIFQYYREEENGRGNFPPRFSGLQFPNYSSELNVNALELDDSALYLCASSLDLSSYEQYFGPGTRLTVT.

This chain uses TRBV5-8 with TRBJ1-4; D is perhaps TRBD1 (6 bases). The CDR3 extends over 14 amino acids. V was clipped by 4 bases and J by 10 bases, with 17 bases between them. Germline-derived CDR1 and CDR2 are SGHTS and YDEGEE. The CDR3 sequence is CASSEQGLSGKLFF. The DNA for the CDR3 is TGTGCCAGCAGCGAACAGGGTTTATCAGGAAAACTGTTTTTT.

This rearrangement joins TRBV6-6 to TRBJ1-5; D not resolved. There are 13 residues in the CDR3. V dropped 4 bases and J dropped 5 bases, with 9 bases sitting between them. Germline assignment: CDR1 MNHNY and CDR2 SVGAGI (reference sequence). CDR3 DNA sequence: TGTGCCAGCAGTTTGTTGTCGGATCAGCCCCAGCATTTT. Its protein product is CASSLLSDQPQHF.

The rearrangement links TRBV5-1 to TRBJ2-5; 7 nucleotides agree with TRBD1. Trimming cost V 1 base and J 5 bases; bases outside gene matches: 8. The CDR3 consists of 15 residues. Germline CDR1 and CDR2: SGHRS and YFSETQ. The CDR3, as DNA: TGCGCCAGCAGCTTGACGGCCACAGGGGAGGAGACCCAGTACTTC. Protein product: CASSLTATGEETQYF.

This chain uses TRBV2 with TRBJ2-2; D may be TRBD1 (5 bases). This CDR3 comprises 12 residues. Germline V gives CDR1 SNHLY, CDR2 FYNNEI. V was trimmed by 8 bases and J by 4 bases, leaving 8 bases between them. The CDR3 coding sequence is TGTGCCAGCTGGGGCGGCACCGGGGAGCTGTTTTTT. It yields the protein CASWGGTGELFF.